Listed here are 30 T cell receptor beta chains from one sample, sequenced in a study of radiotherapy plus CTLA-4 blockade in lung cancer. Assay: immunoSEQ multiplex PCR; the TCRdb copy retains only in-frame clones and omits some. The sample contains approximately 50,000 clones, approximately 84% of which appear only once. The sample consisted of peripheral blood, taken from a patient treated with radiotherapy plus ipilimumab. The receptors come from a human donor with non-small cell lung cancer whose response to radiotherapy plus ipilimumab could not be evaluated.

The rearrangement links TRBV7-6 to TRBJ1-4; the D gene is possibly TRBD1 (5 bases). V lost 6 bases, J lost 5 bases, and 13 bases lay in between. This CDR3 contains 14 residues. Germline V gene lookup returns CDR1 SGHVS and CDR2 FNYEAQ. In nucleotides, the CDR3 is TGTGCCAGCAGATGGGGGGGGTGGAATGAAAAACTGTTTTTT. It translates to CASRWGGWNEKLFF.

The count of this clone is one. The CDR3 spells CASSWGPAWTEAFF. The DNA of the CDR3 is TGTGCCAGCAGCTGGGGGCCCGCTTGGACTGAAGCTTTCTTT. The rearrangement joins TRBV11-2 to TRBJ1-1; D might be TRBD1 (6 bases). CDR3 length equals 14 residues. Germline CDR1 reads SGHAT; CDR2 reads FQNNGV. Trimming removed 4 bases from V and 5 bases from J, with 14 bases in between.

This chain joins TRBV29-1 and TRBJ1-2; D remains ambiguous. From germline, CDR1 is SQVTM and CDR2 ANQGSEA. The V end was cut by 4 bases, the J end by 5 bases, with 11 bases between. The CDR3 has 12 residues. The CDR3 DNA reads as TGCAGCGTTGGGGAGGGTCGTTATGGCTACACCTTC. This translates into CSVGEGRYGYTF. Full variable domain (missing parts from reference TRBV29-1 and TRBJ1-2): SAVISQKPSRDICQRGTSLTIQCQVDSQVTMMFWYRQQPGQSLTLIATANQGSEATYESGFVIDKFPISRPNLTFSTLTVSNMSPEDSSIYLCSVGEGRYGYTFGSGTRLTVV.

In DNA form, the CDR3 reads TGTGCCAGCAGTTTAAGACTAGCGGGATACGGGGAGCTGTTTTTT. This encodes CASSLRLAGYGELFF. The V gene is TRBV28, the J gene TRBJ2-2, with 11 bases fitting TRBD2. The germline gives CDR1 MDHEN, CDR2 SYDVKM. The CDR3 contains 15 residues. The ends lost 2 bases at V and 7 bases at J; junction bases unmatched: 3.

Written as DNA, the CDR3 is TGCAGTGTAAGACAGCAGTTGAACTATGGCTACACCTTC. Translating it yields CSVRQQLNYGYTF. The chain carries TRBV29-1 and TRBJ1-2, with TRBD1 as a possible D gene (5 bases). Germline values: CDR1 SQVTM, CDR2 ANQGSEA. The CDR3 runs 13 residues.

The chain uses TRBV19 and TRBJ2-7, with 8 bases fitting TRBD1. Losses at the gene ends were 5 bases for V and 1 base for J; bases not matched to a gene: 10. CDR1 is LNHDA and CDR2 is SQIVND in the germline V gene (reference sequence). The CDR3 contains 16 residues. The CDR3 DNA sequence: TGTGCCAGTAGTTACGGATCGGGACAGGAATCCTACGAGCAGTACTTC. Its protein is CASSYGSGQESYEQYF. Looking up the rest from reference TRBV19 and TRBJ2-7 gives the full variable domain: DGGITQSPKYLFRKEGQNVTLSCEQNLNHDAMYWYRQDPGQGLRLIYYSQIVNDFQKGDIAEGYSVSREKKESFPLTVTSAQKNPTAFYLCASSYGSGQESYEQYFGPGTRLTVT.

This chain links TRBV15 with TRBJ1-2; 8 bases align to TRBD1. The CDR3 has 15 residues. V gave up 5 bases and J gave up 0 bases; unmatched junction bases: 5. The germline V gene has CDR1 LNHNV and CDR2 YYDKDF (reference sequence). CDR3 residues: CATSGRQGPNYGYTF. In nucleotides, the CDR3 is TGTGCCACCAGCGGTAGACAGGGGCCTAACTATGGCTACACCTTC. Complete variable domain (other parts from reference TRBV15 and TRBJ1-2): DAMVIQNPRYQVTQFGKPVTLSCSQTLNHNVMYWYQQKSSQAPKLLFHYYDKDFNNEADTPDNFQSRRPNTSFCFLDIRSPGLGDTAMYLCATSGRQGPNYGYTFGSGTRLTVV.

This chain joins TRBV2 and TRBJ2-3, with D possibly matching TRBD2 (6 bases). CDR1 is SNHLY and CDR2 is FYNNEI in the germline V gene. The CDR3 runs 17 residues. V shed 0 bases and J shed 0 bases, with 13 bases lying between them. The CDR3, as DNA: TGTGCCAGCAGTGAAGCGCTTGAGGCGGGGAGCACAGATACGCAGTATTTT. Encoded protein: CASSEALEAGSTDTQYF.

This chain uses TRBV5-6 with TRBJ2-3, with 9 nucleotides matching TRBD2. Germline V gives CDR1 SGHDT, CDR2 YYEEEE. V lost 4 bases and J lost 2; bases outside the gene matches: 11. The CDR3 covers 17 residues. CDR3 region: CASSLGLAIIPTDTQYF. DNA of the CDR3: TGTGCCAGCAGCCTAGGACTAGCGATTATACCCACAGATACGCAGTATTTT.

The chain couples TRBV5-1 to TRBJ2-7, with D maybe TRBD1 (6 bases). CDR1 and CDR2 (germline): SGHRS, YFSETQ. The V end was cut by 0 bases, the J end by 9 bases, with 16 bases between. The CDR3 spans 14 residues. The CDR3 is CASSLDLRDKRQYF. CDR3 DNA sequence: TGCGCCAGCAGCTTGGATCTCCGGGACAAGCGGCAGTACTTC.

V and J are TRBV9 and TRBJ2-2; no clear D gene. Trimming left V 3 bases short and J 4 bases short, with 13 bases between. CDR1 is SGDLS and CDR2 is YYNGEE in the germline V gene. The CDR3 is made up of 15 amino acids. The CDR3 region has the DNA TGTGCCAGCAGCGACGCCCGACAACCCACCGGGGAGCTGTTTTTT. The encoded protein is CASSDARQPTGELFF. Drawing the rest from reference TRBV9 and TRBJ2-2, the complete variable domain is DSGVTQTPKHLITATGQRVTLRCSPRSGDLSVYWYQQSLDQGLQFLIQYYNGEERAKGNILERFSAQQFPDLHSELNLSSLELGDSALYFCASSDARQPTGELFFGEGSRLTVL.

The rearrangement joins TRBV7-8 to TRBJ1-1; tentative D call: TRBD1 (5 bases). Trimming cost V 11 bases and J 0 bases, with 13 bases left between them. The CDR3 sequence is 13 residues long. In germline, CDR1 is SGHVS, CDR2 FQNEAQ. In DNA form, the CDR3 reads TGTGCCGTCAGGGTTGGAGTGAACACTGAAGCTTTCTTT. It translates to CAVRVGVNTEAFF.

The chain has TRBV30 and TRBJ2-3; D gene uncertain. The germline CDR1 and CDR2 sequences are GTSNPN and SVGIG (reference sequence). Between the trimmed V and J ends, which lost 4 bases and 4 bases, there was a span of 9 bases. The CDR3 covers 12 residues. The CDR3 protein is CAWKASSDTQYF. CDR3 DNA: TGTGCCTGGAAAGCGAGCTCAGATACGCAGTATTTT.

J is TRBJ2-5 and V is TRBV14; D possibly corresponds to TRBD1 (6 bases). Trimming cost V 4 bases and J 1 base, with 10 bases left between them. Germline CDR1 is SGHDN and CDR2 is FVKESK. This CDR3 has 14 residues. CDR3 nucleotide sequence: TGTGCCAGCAGCCGGCAGGGGACCCAAGAGACCCAGTACTTC. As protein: CASSRQGTQETQYF. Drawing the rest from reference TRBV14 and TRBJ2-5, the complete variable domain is EAGVTQFPSHSVIEKGQTVTLRCDPISGHDNLYWYRRVMGKEIKFLLHFVKESKQDESGMPNNRFLAERTGGTYSTLKVQPAELEDSGVYFCASSRQGTQETQYFGPGTRLLVL.

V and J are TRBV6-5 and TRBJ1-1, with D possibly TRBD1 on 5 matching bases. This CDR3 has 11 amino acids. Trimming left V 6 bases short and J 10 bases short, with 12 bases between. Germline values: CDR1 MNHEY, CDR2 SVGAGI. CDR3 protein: CASRTTARAFF. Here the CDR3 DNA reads TGTGCCAGCAGAACGACAGCGAGAGCTTTCTTT.

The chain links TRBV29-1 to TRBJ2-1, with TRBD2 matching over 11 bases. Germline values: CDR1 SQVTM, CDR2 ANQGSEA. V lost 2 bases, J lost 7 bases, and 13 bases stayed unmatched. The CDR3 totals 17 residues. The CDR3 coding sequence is TGCAGCGTTGAAAGAAGCGGGACTAGCGGTGCGGGGAATGAGCAGTTCTTC. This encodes CSVERSGTSGAGNEQFF.

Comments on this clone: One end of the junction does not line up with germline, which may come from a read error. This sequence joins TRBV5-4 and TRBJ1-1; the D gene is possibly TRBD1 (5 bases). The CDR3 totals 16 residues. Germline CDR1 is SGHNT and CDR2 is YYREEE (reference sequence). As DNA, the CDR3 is TGTGCCAGCAGTTTTCTACAGGCCCCAATGAACACTGAAGCTTTTTTT. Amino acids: CASSFLQAPMNTEAFF.

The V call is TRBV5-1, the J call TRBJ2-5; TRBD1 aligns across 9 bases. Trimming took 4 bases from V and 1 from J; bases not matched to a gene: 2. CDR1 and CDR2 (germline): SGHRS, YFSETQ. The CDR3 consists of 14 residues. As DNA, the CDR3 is TGCGCCAGCAGCACGGGACAGGGCCAAGAGACCCAGTACTTC. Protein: CASSTGQGQETQYF.

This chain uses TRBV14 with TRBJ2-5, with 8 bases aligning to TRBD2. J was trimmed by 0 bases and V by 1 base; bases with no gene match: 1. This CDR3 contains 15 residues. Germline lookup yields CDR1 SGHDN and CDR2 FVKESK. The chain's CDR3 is CASSQGLANQETQYF. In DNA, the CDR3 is TGTGCCAGCAGCCAAGGACTAGCGAACCAAGAGACCCAGTACTTC.

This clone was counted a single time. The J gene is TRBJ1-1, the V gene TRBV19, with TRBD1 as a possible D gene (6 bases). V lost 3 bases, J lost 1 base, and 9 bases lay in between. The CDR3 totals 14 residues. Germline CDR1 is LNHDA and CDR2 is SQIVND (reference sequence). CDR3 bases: TGTGCCAGTAGTATCGGGGGGGCGAACACTGAAGCTTTCTTT. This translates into CASSIGGANTEAFF. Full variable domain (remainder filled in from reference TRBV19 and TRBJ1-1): DGGITQSPKYLFRKEGQNVTLSCEQNLNHDAMYWYRQDPGQGLRLIYYSQIVNDFQKGDIAEGYSVSREKKESFPLTVTSAQKNPTAFYLCASSIGGANTEAFFGQGTRLTVV.

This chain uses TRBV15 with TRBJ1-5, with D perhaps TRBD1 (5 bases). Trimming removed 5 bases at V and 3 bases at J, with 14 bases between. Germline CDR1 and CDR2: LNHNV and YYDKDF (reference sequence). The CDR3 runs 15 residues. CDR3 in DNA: TGTGCCACCAGCCTGGGCCTACAGGTCAATCAGCCCCAGCATTTT. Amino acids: CATSLGLQVNQPQHF.

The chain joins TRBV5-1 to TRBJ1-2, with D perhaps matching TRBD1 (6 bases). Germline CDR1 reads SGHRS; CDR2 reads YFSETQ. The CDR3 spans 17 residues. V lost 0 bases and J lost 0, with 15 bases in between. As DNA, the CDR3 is TGCGCCAGCAGCTTGGATCCAGGGGTCCTTACTAACTATGGCTACACCTTC. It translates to CASSLDPGVLTNYGYTF.

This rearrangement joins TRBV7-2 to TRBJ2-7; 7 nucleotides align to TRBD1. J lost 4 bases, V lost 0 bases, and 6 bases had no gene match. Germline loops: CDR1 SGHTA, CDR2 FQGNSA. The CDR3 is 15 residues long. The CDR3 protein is CASSLAVSGGYEQYF. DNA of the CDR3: TGTGCCAGCAGCTTAGCGGTGTCAGGGGGTTACGAGCAGTACTTC.

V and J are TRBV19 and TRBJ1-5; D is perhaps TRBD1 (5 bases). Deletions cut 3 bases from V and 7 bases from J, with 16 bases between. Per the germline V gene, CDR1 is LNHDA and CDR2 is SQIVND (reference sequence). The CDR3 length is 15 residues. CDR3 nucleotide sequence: TGTGCCAGTAGTATGGGGGGAGGTTTGGGGCAGCCCCAGCATTTT. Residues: CASSMGGGLGQPQHF.

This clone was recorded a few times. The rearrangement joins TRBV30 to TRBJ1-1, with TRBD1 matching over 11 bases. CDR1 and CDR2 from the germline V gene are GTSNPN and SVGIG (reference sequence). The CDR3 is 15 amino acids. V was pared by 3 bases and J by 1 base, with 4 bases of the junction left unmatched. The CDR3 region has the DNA TGTGCCTGGAGGGGACAGGGGGTTTCGAACACTGAAGCTTTCTTT. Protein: CAWRGQGVSNTEAFF.

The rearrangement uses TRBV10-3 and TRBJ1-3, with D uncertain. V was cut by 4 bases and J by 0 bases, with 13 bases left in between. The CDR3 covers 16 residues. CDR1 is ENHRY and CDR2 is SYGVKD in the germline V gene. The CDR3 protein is CAISAPGGSSGNTIYF. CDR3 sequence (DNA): TGTGCCATCAGTGCCCCGGGCGGGAGCTCTGGAAACACCATATATTTT.

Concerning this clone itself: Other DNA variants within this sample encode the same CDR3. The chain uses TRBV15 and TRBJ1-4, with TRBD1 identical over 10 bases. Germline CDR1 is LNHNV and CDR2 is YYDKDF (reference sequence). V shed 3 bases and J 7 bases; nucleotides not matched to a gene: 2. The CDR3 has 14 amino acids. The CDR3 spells CATSRTGGGEKLFF. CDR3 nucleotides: TGTGCCACCAGCAGGACAGGGGGCGGTGAAAAACTGTTTTTT.

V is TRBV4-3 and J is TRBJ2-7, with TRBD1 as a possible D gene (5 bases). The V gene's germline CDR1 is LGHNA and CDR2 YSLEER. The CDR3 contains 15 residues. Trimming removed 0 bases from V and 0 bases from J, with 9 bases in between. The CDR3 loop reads CASSQDQGPSYEQYF. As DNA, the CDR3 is TGCGCCAGCAGCCAAGATCAGGGCCCCTCCTACGAGCAGTACTTC.

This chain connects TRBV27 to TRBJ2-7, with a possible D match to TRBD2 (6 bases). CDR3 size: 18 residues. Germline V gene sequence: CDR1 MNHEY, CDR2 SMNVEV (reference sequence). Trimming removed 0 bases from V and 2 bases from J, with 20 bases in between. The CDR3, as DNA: TGTGCCAGCAGTTTATCGATGCCAGACTCAACGGGGGCCTACGAGCAGTACTTC. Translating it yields CASSLSMPDSTGAYEQYF.

Written as DNA, the CDR3 is TGTGCCATCAGTGAAGGGACAGGGAGAACTCAGTACTTC. Its translation is CAISEGTGRTQYF. The chain couples TRBV10-3 to TRBJ2-4, with TRBD1 identical over 9 bases. Trimming removed 3 bases from V and 12 bases from J; junction bases left unmatched: 6. CDR1 and CDR2 (germline): ENHRY, SYGVKD. The CDR3 totals 13 residues.